This T cell receptor beta chain emerged from a study of cytomegalovirus exposure and HLA in healthy donors. CDR3 length: 15 residues. Per the germline V gene, CDR1 is SGHRS and CDR2 is YFSETQ. V trimming: 2 bases; J trimming: 5 bases; junction bases outside the gene matches: 7. The PCR made use of 60 Vbeta and 13 Jbeta primers. Clones were sequenced by immunoSEQ multiplex PCR, and TCRdb holds only the in-frame ones, with some missing. The sample yields hundreds of thousands of clones, approximately 82% seen once. Sampled while nominally healthy, donors likely had unrecorded immune exposures. The TCR comes from a woman between 40 and 55 years old in good health and CMV-seronegative. Source material: PBMCs. V is TRBV5-1 and J is TRBJ1-5; 7 nucleotides align to TRBD1. The CDR3 DNA reads TGCGCCAGCAGCTTAATCGGACAGGAAGATCAGCCCCAGCATTTT. Protein: CASSLIGQEDQPQHF.